Listed here are 30 T cell receptor beta chains from one sample, sequenced in a study of T cells in Graves' hyperthyroidism and ophthalmopathy. It was RNA transcripts that yielded the amplified TCR beta CDR3 regions. The HTBI primer set served for first-round RT-PCR of the TCR CDR3. TCRdb re-called the multiplex PCR reads through MiXCR, storing one row per CDR3 protein. The repertoire has around 540,000 distinct CDR3 sequences, roughly 50% of them found once; the top ten carry about 7.8%. The sequencing input was peripheral blood or thyroid tissue (not recorded which). The receptors originated from a woman aged 18-30 years with Graves' hyperthyroidism.

Many counts were recorded for this clonotype. The genes are TRBV25-1 and TRBJ1-4, with D perhaps TRBD1 (5 bases). Germline V CDR1 and CDR2: MGHDK, SYGVNS. The CDR3 has 14 residues. Trimming cost V 7 bases and J 8 bases, with 17 bases left between them. The CDR3 DNA follows: TGTGCCAGCATGGAACCCCCTCAGGGAGAAAAACTGTTTTTT. Its protein product is CASMEPPQGEKLFF.

The chain employs TRBV2 and TRBJ1-5; TRBD1 matches 8 bases. V lost 6 bases to trimming and J lost 5 bases; unmatched junction nucleotides: 9. The CDR3 extends over 15 amino acids. Germline loops: CDR1 SNHLY, CDR2 FYNNEI. CDR3 loop: CASSRQTGGYQPQHF. The CDR3 DNA sequence: TGTGCCAGCAGCCGCCAAACAGGGGGATATCAGCCCCAGCATTTT.

In this sample, this clonotype turned up a few times. The chain combines TRBV4-2 with TRBJ1-2; no clear D gene. Trimming left V 0 bases short and J 0 bases short, with 8 bases between. In germline, CDR1 is LGHNA, CDR2 YNFKEQ. This CDR3 is 15 amino acids long. CDR3 nucleotide sequence: TGTGCCAGCAGCCAAGATCAGGAAGCTAACTATGGCTACACCTTC. Amino acids: CASSQDQEANYGYTF.

This clonotype was seen many times. V and J are TRBV29-1 and TRBJ2-7, with TRBD1 as a possible D gene (5 bases). V was pared by 4 bases and J by 5 bases, with 15 bases between. Germline V gene lookup returns CDR1 SQVTM and CDR2 ANQGSEA. This CDR3 is built from 13 residues. This chain's CDR3 is CSVGVGEIDEQYF. The CDR3 DNA reads as TGCAGCGTTGGGGTAGGGGAAATCGACGAGCAGTACTTC.

This clonotype was detected many times. This rearrangement joins TRBV7-2 to TRBJ2-5; 7 nucleotides line up with TRBD1. The V gene's germline CDR1 is SGHTA and CDR2 FQGNSA. With 4 bases clipped from V and 3 bases from J, the junction kept 2 bases outside the gene matches. The CDR3 loop spans 13 amino acids. CDR3 residues: CASSSGTEETQYF. In nucleotides, the CDR3 is TGTGCCAGCAGCTCCGGGACAGAAGAGACCCAGTACTTC.

Many counts were recorded for this clonotype. The chain combines TRBV7-3 with TRBJ1-1; D is uncertain. The CDR3 is 13 residues long. Germline V gene sequence: CDR1 SGHTA, CDR2 FQGTGA. The V and J ends lost 1 base and 4 bases respectively, with 7 bases between them. Here the CDR3 DNA reads TGTGCCAGCAGCTTAAATCGACGCACTGAAGCTTTCTTT. Encoded protein: CASSLNRRTEAFF.

The chain is built from TRBV29-1 and TRBJ2-7; D may match TRBD1 or TRBD2 (5 bases each). The V end was cut by 6 bases, the J end by 5 bases, with 23 bases between. The CDR3 has 15 amino acids. In germline, CDR1 is SQVTM, CDR2 ANQGSEA. The CDR3 sequence is CSVNSPQGEGDEQYF. In nucleotides, the CDR3 is TGCAGCGTCAACTCCCCGCAGGGAGAAGGCGACGAGCAGTACTTC.

V usage is TRBV10-3 and J usage is TRBJ1-6, with TRBD1 identical over 10 bases. From germline, CDR1 is ENHRY and CDR2 SYGVKD. This CDR3 has 13 amino acids. The V segment lost 10 bases and the J segment 10 bases; nucleotides outside the gene matches: 7. The CDR3 region is CASSTGGISPLHF. The DNA for the CDR3 is TGTGCCAGTTCGACAGGGGGCATCTCACCCCTCCACTTT.

The chain recombines TRBV5-1 with TRBJ2-2, with a tentative D call TRBD2 (6 bases). Per the germline V gene, CDR1 is SGHRS and CDR2 is YFSETQ. Trimming left V 10 bases short and J 2 bases short, with 15 bases between. The CDR3 runs to 14 residues. CDR3 DNA sequence: TGCGCCTCCATTGGGGGGACTAACACCGGGGAGCTGTTTTTT. The encoded protein is CASIGGTNTGELFF.

This clonotype was picked up a small number of times. The chain carries TRBV2 and TRBJ1-6; the D gene is possibly TRBD1 (6 bases). CDR3 length: 14 amino acids. With 8 bases removed from V and 8 bases from J, the gap between germline ends came to 16 bases. CDR1 SNHLY and CDR2 FYNNEI come from the germline V gene. CDR3 residues: CASGPGQIYSPLHF. The CDR3 region has the DNA TGTGCCAGCGGGCCGGGACAAATATATTCACCCCTCCACTTT.

A word on this clonotype: Possible read error: a much larger clone is one base away. This rearrangement joins TRBV10-2 to TRBJ2-7, with 8 bases that match TRBD2. After removal of 11 bases from V and 3 bases from J, the junction contained 12 bases not matched to a gene. The V gene's germline CDR1 is WSHSY and CDR2 SAAADI. The CDR3 sequence is 14 residues long. CDR3 in amino acids: CAGSAGTSVYEQYF. The DNA for the CDR3 is TGCGCCGGCTCCGCCGGGACTAGTGTCTACGAGCAGTACTTC.

This clonotype has only a few counts. CDR3 protein: CASSLDLGQAQETQYF. The CDR3 DNA is TGTGCCAGCAGCTTAGACTTGGGACAGGCCCAAGAGACCCAGTACTTC. This chain joins TRBV7-6 and TRBJ2-5, with 8 bases matching TRBD1. The CDR3 totals 16 residues. The ends lost 1 base at V and 1 base at J; junction bases unmatched: 5. Germline-derived CDR1 and CDR2 are SGHVS and FNYEAQ.

This clonotype was counted at least ten times. This chain links TRBV25-1 with TRBJ1-5; possible D gene TRBD1, 5 bases. Germline-derived CDR1 and CDR2 are MGHDK and SYGVNS. With 3 bases removed from V and 0 bases from J, the gap between germline ends came to 9 bases. The CDR3 has 15 residues. CDR3 DNA: TGTGCCAGCAGTGATTCAGGGAGTAGCAATCAGCCCCAGCATTTT. Translation: CASSDSGSSNQPQHF. The complete variable domain, with remaining parts taken from reference TRBV25-1 and TRBJ1-5, reads EADIYQTPRYLVIGTGKKITLECSQTMGHDKMYWYQQDPGMELHLIHYSYGVNSTEKGDLSSESTVSRIRTEHFPLTLESARPSHTSQYLCASSDSGSSNQPQHFGDGTRLSIL.

This rearrangement joins TRBV20-1 to TRBJ1-1; D unclear. The V end was cut by 4 bases, the J end by 2 bases, with 17 bases between. The CDR3 covers 15 residues. Per the germline V gene, CDR1 is DFQATT and CDR2 is SNEGSKA (reference sequence). Written as DNA, the CDR3 is TGCAGTGCTACCTATGGCGGGAGGGTAAACACTGAAGCTTTCTTT. As protein: CSATYGGRVNTEAFF.

The chain recombines TRBV14 with TRBJ1-1, with a weak D call TRBD1 (6 bases). Deletions cut 1 base from V and 11 bases from J, with 14 bases between. Germline V CDR1 and CDR2: SGHDN, FVKESK. This CDR3 is built from 13 residues. CDR3 in amino acids: CASSQVSGAMAFF. Here the CDR3 DNA reads TGTGCCAGCAGCCAAGTTTCAGGGGCGATGGCTTTCTTT.

In DNA, the CDR3 is TGCAGCTTCCGGGACTGGGGCCACGAGCAGTACTTC. Protein: CSFRDWGHEQYF. The chain employs TRBV29-1 and TRBJ2-7, with TRBD2 as a possible D gene (6 bases). There are 12 residues in the CDR3. V lost 8 bases, J lost 5 bases, and 16 bases lay in between. Looked up from germline, CDR1 is SQVTM and CDR2 is ANQGSEA.

The sample holds many counts of this clonotype. This chain links TRBV7-8 with TRBJ1-5, with a tentative D call TRBD1 (6 bases). The CDR3 covers 15 residues. Germline V gene sequence: CDR1 SGHVS, CDR2 FQNEAQ. Trimming left V 5 bases short and J 5 bases short, with 16 bases between. This chain's CDR3 is CASSRNREWDQPQHF. In DNA form, the CDR3 reads TGTGCCAGCAGCCGAAACAGGGAATGGGATCAGCCCCAGCATTTT.

There are many counts of this clonotype. The chain uses TRBV7-2 and TRBJ2-7; 9 nucleotides align to TRBD1. Germline trimming cut 5 bases from V and 5 bases from J; bases unmatched to any gene: 7. The CDR3 sequence is 14 residues long. Germline CDR1 is SGHTA and CDR2 is FQGNSA. In DNA form, the CDR3 reads TGTGCCAGCAGCCTTGGACAGGGGAGGAACGAGCAGTACTTC. It codes for CASSLGQGRNEQYF.

The chain has TRBV20-1 and TRBJ1-2; D is unclear. V gave up 3 bases and J gave up 0 bases, with 8 bases separating them. Per the germline V gene, CDR1 is DFQATT and CDR2 is SNEGSKA (reference sequence). The length of the CDR3 is 13 residues. CDR3 sequence (DNA): TGCAGTGCTAGGACCCAGCCTAACTATGGCTACACCTTC. It specifies CSARTQPNYGYTF.

This clonotype was picked up many times. This chain connects TRBV7-2 to TRBJ1-5; possibly TRBD1 for D (5 bases). V lost 1 base to trimming and J lost 4 bases, with 11 bases between them. The length of the CDR3 is 15 residues. Germline V gene sequence: CDR1 SGHTA, CDR2 FQGNSA. The CDR3 protein is CASSLEGTLNQPQHF. CDR3 DNA sequence: TGTGCCAGCAGCTTAGAAGGGACCCTAAATCAGCCCCAGCATTTT. The full variable domain, in which reference TRBV7-2 and TRBJ1-5 provide the parts outside the CDR3, is GAGVSQSPSNKVTEKGKDVELRCDPISGHTALYWYRQSLGQGLEFLIYFQGNSAPDKSGLPSDRFSAERTGGSVSTLTIQRTQQEDSAVYLCASSLEGTLNQPQHFGDGTRLSIL.

The genes are TRBV5-1 and TRBJ2-7, with 11 bases aligning to TRBD2. There are 16 residues in the CDR3. With V trimmed by 0 bases and J by 6 bases, 8 bases remained unmatched. Germline assignment: CDR1 SGHRS and CDR2 YFSETQ. This chain's CDR3 is CASSLGTSGSPSEQYF. For the CDR3, the DNA is TGCGCCAGCAGCTTGGGTACTAGCGGGAGTCCCAGCGAGCAGTACTTC.

The rearrangement links TRBV7-9 to TRBJ2-5, with D perhaps TRBD1 or TRBD2 (5 bases each). This CDR3 spans 14 amino acids. Germline lookup yields CDR1 SEHNR and CDR2 FQNEAQ (reference sequence). The V and J ends lost 4 bases and 6 bases respectively, with 15 bases between them. CDR3 amino acids: CASSSSGSSKTQYF. The DNA for the CDR3 is TGTGCCAGCAGCTCTTCAGGGAGTTCGAAGACCCAGTACTTC. Drawing the rest from reference TRBV7-9 and TRBJ2-5, the complete variable domain is DTGVSQNPRHKITKRGQNVTFRCDPISEHNRLYWYRQTLGQGPEFLTYFQNEAQLEKSRLLSDRFSAERPKGSFSTLEIQRTEQGDSAMYLCASSSSGSSKTQYFGPGTRLLVL.

About this clonotype itself: The junction does not match germline at one end; this may be a read error. The chain has TRBV20-1 and TRBJ1-1; 8 positions agree with TRBD1. The CDR3 covers 13 residues. Germline V gives CDR1 DFQATT, CDR2 SNEGSKA (reference sequence). CDR3 nucleotides: TGCAGTGCCCAACGGGACAGGAGCACTGAGGCTTTCTTT. As protein: CSAQRDRSTEAFF.

There are many counts of this clonotype. The genes are TRBV15 and TRBJ1-4; maybe TRBD1 (6 bases). Per the germline V gene, CDR1 is LNHNV and CDR2 is YYDKDF (reference sequence). Trimming removed 0 bases from V and 5 bases from J, with 13 bases in between. The CDR3 is 16 amino acids. CDR3: CATSRDLRDINEKLFF. The DNA for the CDR3 is TGTGCCACCAGCAGAGATTTGCGGGACATCAATGAAAAACTGTTTTTT.

This chain joins TRBV10-3 and TRBJ1-6; tentatively, D is TRBD1 (5 bases). CDR1 and CDR2 from the germline V gene are ENHRY and SYGVKD. V lost 3 bases, J lost 8 bases, and 11 bases lay in between. The CDR3 extends over 14 amino acids. CDR3 sequence (DNA): TGTGCCATCAGTGAAGGGACTAGGGATTCACCCCTCCACTTT. Its translation is CAISEGTRDSPLHF.

The table lists this clonotype with many counts. This sequence joins TRBV10-3 and TRBJ2-7; maybe TRBD1 (6 bases). This CDR3 contains 16 residues. The V gene lost 5 bases and the J gene lost 0 bases, with 17 bases spanning the gap. Germline CDR1 ENHRY, CDR2 SYGVKD. As DNA, the CDR3 is TGTGCCATCAGTTCGACCGTCCAGGGGAACTCCTACGAGCAGTACTTC. Its translation: CAISSTVQGNSYEQYF.

This clonotype was observed at least ten times. V is TRBV20-1 and J is TRBJ2-7; D is ambiguous. Trimming removed 6 bases at V and 3 bases at J, with 6 bases between. The CDR3 length is 10 residues. Germline values: CDR1 DFQATT, CDR2 SNEGSKA (reference sequence). For the CDR3, the DNA is TGCAGTGCCGCCCACTACGAGCAGTACTTC. Its protein is CSAAHYEQYF.

The chain links TRBV20-1 to TRBJ1-2; 8 bases are shared with TRBD1. Germline lookup yields CDR1 DFQATT and CDR2 SNEGSKA (reference sequence). The CDR3 has 13 amino acids. CDR3 DNA: TGCAGCTCGACGGACAGGGACGGCTATGGCTACACCTTC. Translated, it gives CSSTDRDGYGYTF.

This clonotype was detected a few times. The chain has TRBV9 and TRBJ2-2; TRBD2 aligns across 10 bases. The CDR3 is made up of 14 amino acids. Trimming cost V 7 bases and J 4 bases; bases outside gene matches: 4. CDR1 SGDLS and CDR2 YYNGEE come from the germline V gene. CDR3 DNA sequence: TGTGCCAGCGGTAGACTAGCGGGCACCGGGGAGCTGTTTTTT. Its protein product is CASGRLAGTGELFF.

The chain is built from TRBV7-2 and TRBJ1-4; TRBD1 is a possible D gene (5 bases). Between the trimmed V and J ends, which lost 1 base and 5 bases, there was a span of 14 bases. The CDR3 covers 16 residues. Germline V gives CDR1 SGHTA, CDR2 FQGNSA. The CDR3 nucleotides are TGTGCCAGCAGCTTAGGATGGGGACGGACAAATGAAAAACTGTTTTTT. The encoded protein is CASSLGWGRTNEKLFF.